This is a list of T cell receptor beta chains from one sample in a study of T cell responses to AZD1222 COVID-19 vaccine. Sequenced by immunoSEQ multiplex PCR; TCRdb stores in-frame clones only, minus some. The sample has under 85,000 clones, 75% to 95% seen once. The specimen comprised peripheral blood, sampled 28 days after the second AZD1222 dose. The origin of the receptors is an adult who received the AZD1222 COVID-19 vaccine. Both conserved end residues are part of each CDR3. The order of the fields is CDR3 length, V gene, CDR3 protein.

len: 16
v_gene: TRBV5-1
CDR3aa: CASSPLDLSGTGELFF

len: 15
v_gene: TRBV9
CDR3aa: CASSPRTVEYEKLFF

len: 16
v_gene: TRBV7-2
CDR3aa: CASSLGTSGPQETQYF

len: 14
v_gene: TRBV7-2
CDR3aa: CASSLNSAGDTQYF

len: 13
v_gene: TRBV28
CDR3aa: CASLGMGHGELFF

len: 14
v_gene: TRBV7-7
CDR3aa: CASSLDRATDTQYF

len: 14
v_gene: TRBV7-2
CDR3aa: CASSLRSDNSPLHF

len: 15
v_gene: TRBV30
CDR3aa: CAWSIRGVRNEKLFF

len: 14
v_gene: TRBV30
CDR3aa: CAWSEQVNYNEQFF

len: 17
v_gene: TRBV7-8
CDR3aa: CASSLGGPGQSNYGYTF

len: 14
v_gene: TRBV5-4
CDR3aa: CASSNRERGTEAFF

len: 16
v_gene: TRBV11-2
CDR3aa: CASSPSGPLAKNIQYF

len: 12
v_gene: TRBV3-1/TRBV3-2
CDR3aa: CASSQDGRVTRF

len: 14
v_gene: TRBV11-3
CDR3aa: CASGGGRGTDTQYF

len: 12
v_gene: TRBV5-4
CDR3aa: CASSLGDQPQHF

len: 12
v_gene: TRBV7-9
CDR3aa: CASSQGEETQYF

len: 16
v_gene: TRBV5-1
CDR3aa: CASSLDGRGIFDEQYF

len: 14
v_gene: TRBV5-1
CDR3aa: CASSLDPGSRPQYF

len: 12
v_gene: TRBV6-2/TRBV6-3
CDR3aa: CASSTWTSGQYF

len: 15
v_gene: TRBV6-5
CDR3aa: CASSTQGAGGYEQYF

len: 15
v_gene: TRBV7-9
CDR3aa: CASSLGDRGHQPQHF

len: 10
v_gene: TRBV7-9
CDR3aa: CASSLSEAFF

len: 17
v_gene: TRBV21-1
CDR3aa: CASSKGSLAVLTDTQYF

len: 15
v_gene: TRBV2
CDR3aa: CASSDRGGENYGYTF

len: 15
v_gene: TRBV19
CDR3aa: CASGTGWEDTGELFF

len: 14
v_gene: TRBV7-9
CDR3aa: CASSSGQGVYEQYF

len: 18
v_gene: TRBV5-1
CDR3aa: CASSPTPGLAGGTDTQYF

len: 13
v_gene: TRBV12-3/TRBV12-4
CDR3aa: CASSLTGSYEQYF

len: 17
v_gene: TRBV7-2
CDR3aa: CASSSRGAGASGNTIYF

len: 15
v_gene: TRBV4-2
CDR3aa: CASSQDTGVNEKLFF

len: 13
v_gene: TRBV3-1/TRBV3-2
CDR3aa: CASSPGIAYEQYF

len: 15
v_gene: TRBV9
CDR3aa: CASSVVQGTVSGYTF

len: 13
v_gene: TRBV24-1
CDR3aa: CATKPGESYEQYF

len: 10
v_gene: TRBV19
CDR3aa: CATAGVEQFF

len: 12
v_gene: TRBV11-1
CDR3aa: CASSPGDYGYTF

len: 14
v_gene: TRBV5-4
CDR3aa: CASSSGTENEKLFF

len: 16
v_gene: TRBV7-8
CDR3aa: CASSLGAQNSGNTIYF

len: 12
v_gene: TRBV6-2/TRBV6-3
CDR3aa: CASSWDKWEAFF

len: 16
v_gene: TRBV19
CDR3aa: CASSMSGTSGANVLTF

len: 16
v_gene: TRBV6-2/TRBV6-3
CDR3aa: CASSYGPQGGNYEQYF

len: 13
v_gene: TRBV12-5
CDR3aa: CASGLRGAREQFF

len: 14
v_gene: TRBV6-1
CDR3aa: CASLQPSGANVLTF